This TCR beta chain derives from a study of blood T cell repertoires in COVID-19. Study information: Samples taken during acute and convalescent COVID-19 were collected in the United States, Italy and Spain. PBMCs, B-cell-depleted T cells, or T cells were the source of the cDNA or gDNA that made up the material.

In the authors' methods: The authors estimated nucleated cell counts from reference gene primer amplification. Here immunoSEQ multiplex PCR was the method, and the copy in TCRdb shows in-frame clones only, minus some. The V and J calls and clone size were taken over from that table, and D and trimming were inferred from the DNA. This sample yields 120,000 to 150,000 clones, of which 70% to 90% are seen a single time; roughly 2.6% belongs to the top ten. Only one count was recorded for this clone. Per germline, CDR1 SGHAT and CDR2 FQNNGV. The V gene end was trimmed by 5 bases and the J gene end by 4 bases; junction bases not matched to a gene: 3. The CDR3 has 13 amino acids.

This sequence originates from a human donor with acute or convalescent COVID-19. The donor label of this sample is uncertain. The sample taken for sequencing was peripheral blood. V and J are TRBV11-2 and TRBJ1-2; 8 bases map to TRBD1. CDR3 in DNA: TGTGCCAGCAGCCAGGGGGCGGGCTATGGCTACACCTTC. Translating it yields CASSQGAGYGYTF.